The 28 T cell receptor beta chains below were found in one sample sequenced in a study of graft-versus-host responses after intestinal transplantation. The repertoire was sequenced with immunoSEQ multiplex PCR; TCRdb's copy has only in-frame clones and lacks some. Of 80,000 to 100,000 clones listed, roughly 90% are singletons. These receptors' antigens are unknown. The specimen comprised unstimulated CD4+ T cells sorted from spleen or lymph node cells, sampled before intestinal transplant. Source of these receptors: a human donor who received an intestinal transplant.

V and J are TRBV2 and TRBJ1-2, with TRBD1 as a possible D gene (5 bases). Between the trimmed V and J ends, which lost 4 bases and 7 bases, there was a span of 10 bases. The CDR3 contains 12 residues. CDR1 SNHLY and CDR2 FYNNEI come from the germline V gene. The CDR3 DNA follows: TGTGCCAGCAGTGTACAGGCCGGTGGCTACACCTTC. This encodes CASSVQAGGYTF.

This chain links TRBV6-1 with TRBJ1-1; the match to TRBD1 covers 9 bases. In germline, CDR1 is MNHNS, CDR2 SASEGT. The junction had 9 bases not matched to a gene; V was cut back by 4 bases and J by 6 bases. The CDR3 has 15 residues. The CDR3 sequence: CASSVGDRAGPEAFF. The CDR3, as DNA: TGTGCCAGCAGTGTAGGGGACAGGGCGGGTCCTGAAGCTTTCTTT.

Remarks on this clone: One end of the junction fails to match germline, which may point to a read error. V usage is TRBV9 and J usage is TRBJ1-2; TRBD1 matches 8 bases. CDR3 length equals 15 residues. Germline V CDR1 and CDR2: SGDLS, YYNGEE. The CDR3 loop is CASSEGNTGQVPRSF. DNA of the CDR3: TGTGCCAGCAGCGAGGGGAATACGGGACAGGTCCCCCGTAGCTTC.

The genes are TRBV18 and TRBJ2-7, with D perhaps TRBD2 (5 bases). Trimming stripped 2 bases from V and 2 bases from J, with 13 bases between. The CDR3 is 15 residues long. The germline V gene encodes CDR1 KGHSH and CDR2 LQKENI. CDR3 loop: CASSPVSGFAYEQYF. In nucleotides, the CDR3 is TGTGCCAGCTCACCAGTATCGGGGTTCGCCTACGAGCAGTACTTC.

The J gene is TRBJ1-1, the V gene TRBV19; TRBD1 matches 10 bases. The germline V gene encodes CDR1 LNHDA and CDR2 SQIVND (reference sequence). This CDR3 comprises 15 residues. V gave up 6 bases and J gave up 5 bases; unmatched junction bases: 9. The CDR3 bases are TGTGCCAGTAGCTTTATGGACAGGGGGAGGACTGAAGCTTTCTTT. Translated, it gives CASSFMDRGRTEAFF.

This chain connects TRBV10-3 to TRBJ2-7; 7 bases match TRBD2. Germline V gives CDR1 ENHRY, CDR2 SYGVKD. Trimming removed 10 bases from V and 2 bases from J; junction bases left unmatched: 11. This CDR3 is built from 14 residues. The CDR3 loop is CATLSGEGPYEQYF. CDR3 sequence (DNA): TGTGCCACCCTGAGCGGGGAGGGGCCCTACGAGCAGTACTTC.

The CDR3 DNA reads TGTGCCAGCAGTTCCCAGGTGAATCAGCCCCAGCATTTT. Protein: CASSSQVNQPQHF. This chain uses TRBV6-1 with TRBJ1-5, with D hard to call. V gave up 5 bases and J gave up 4 bases, with 9 bases separating them. The CDR3 length is 13 residues. Germline V gives CDR1 MNHNS, CDR2 SASEGT.

J is TRBJ1-2 and V is TRBV11-2, with 7 bases matching TRBD1. V lost 1 base to trimming and J lost 3 bases; unmatched junction nucleotides: 5. The CDR3 extends over 15 amino acids. Germline loops: CDR1 SGHAT, CDR2 FQNNGV. The CDR3 DNA reads as TGTGCCAGCAGCTTAGCCCTTACAGGGGACTATGGCTACACCTTC. Its translation is CASSLALTGDYGYTF.

The CDR3 coding sequence is TGTGCCAGCAGCCGCCAGGTCCCGTACGAGCAGTACTTC. As protein: CASSRQVPYEQYF. This rearrangement joins TRBV5-4 to TRBJ2-7; D not resolved. The CDR3 is 13 amino acids. The germline V gene encodes CDR1 SGHNT and CDR2 YYREEE (reference sequence). Trimming stripped 4 bases from V and 4 bases from J, with 12 bases between.

The V call is TRBV7-3, the J call TRBJ2-6; D not certain. The CDR3 covers 16 residues. Deletions cut 5 bases from V and 4 bases from J, with 15 bases between. CDR1 is SGHTA, CDR2 FQGTGA, per germline. For the CDR3, the DNA is TGTGCCAGCAGCCCCTCCCGCTCCGGGGGGGCCAACGTCCTGACTTTC. Encoded protein: CASSPSRSGGANVLTF.

The chain recombines TRBV29-1 with TRBJ2-4; TRBD1 aligns across 9 bases. CDR3 size: 13 residues. Trimming at V came to 7 bases and at J to 6 bases, leaving 7 bases not matched to a gene. Germline CDR1 SQVTM, CDR2 ANQGSEA. The CDR3 coding sequence is TGCAGCGCCAGGACAGGGGACCGAAACATTCAGTACTTC. This translates into CSARTGDRNIQYF.

This clone was seen a few times. The CDR3: CATKDSSSYEQYF. The DNA for the CDR3 is TGTGCCACCAAGGACAGTAGCTCCTACGAGCAGTACTTC. This chain joins TRBV6-5 and TRBJ2-7; D is possibly TRBD1 (6 bases). Germline V CDR1 and CDR2: MNHEY, SVGAGI. CDR3 length: 13 residues. The V gene lost 10 bases and the J gene lost 0 bases, with 13 bases spanning the gap.

V is TRBV27 and J is TRBJ1-5; 8 nucleotides line up with TRBD1. Germline V CDR1 and CDR2: MNHEY, SMNVEV (reference sequence). The trim removed 6 bases at V and 3 bases at J, leaving 10 bases unmatched. The CDR3 extends over 16 amino acids. The CDR3 DNA reads as TGTGCCAGCAGGGGATTGGGACAGGATTACAATCAGCCCCAGCATTTT. It specifies CASRGLGQDYNQPQHF.

The V call is TRBV6-5, the J call TRBJ1-2, with 7 bases matching TRBD1. Germline lookup yields CDR1 MNHEY and CDR2 SVGAGI. The CDR3 sequence is 14 residues long. Germline trimming cut 5 bases from V and 3 bases from J; bases unmatched to any gene: 6. The CDR3 coding sequence is TGTGCCAGCAGTATCCGGGACAGAGACTATGGCTACACCTTC. It is translated as CASSIRDRDYGYTF.

V is TRBV21-1 and J is TRBJ2-3; TRBD2, as called in the table, went unchecked against the DNA. TRBV21-1 is shown as a pseudogene. This CDR3 has 17 amino acids. The CDR3 bases are TGTGCCAGCAGACCGGGACTAGCGCAAGCTAGCACAGATACGCAGTATTTT. Its translation is CASRPGLAQASTDTQYF.

The chain uses TRBV2 and TRBJ2-5, with a weak D call TRBD1 (6 bases). The length of the CDR3 is 13 residues. From germline, CDR1 is SNHLY and CDR2 FYNNEI. The ends were cut back, 5 bases at V and 2 bases at J, with 9 bases in the middle. The chain's CDR3 is CASSNDRQETQYF. In DNA form, the CDR3 reads TGTGCCAGCAGTAATGACAGGCAAGAGACCCAGTACTTC.

The genes are TRBV19 and TRBJ2-7; perhaps TRBD1 as D (6 bases). Germline V gene sequence: CDR1 LNHDA, CDR2 SQIVND (reference sequence). V lost 5 bases, J lost 7 bases, and 24 bases lay in between. The CDR3 contains 16 residues. CDR3: CASSLRTVGTLGEQYF. For the CDR3, the DNA is TGTGCCAGTAGTCTCCGGACAGTAGGGACCCTTGGGGAGCAGTACTTC.

V usage is TRBV18 and J usage is TRBJ2-3; 14 nucleotides match TRBD2. Germline V gene data show CDR1 as KGHSH and CDR2 as LQKENI. V gave up 3 bases and J gave up 0 bases; unmatched junction bases: 5. The CDR3 loop spans 18 amino acids. This CDR3 is CASSPGLAGGTSTDTQYF. CDR3 nucleotides: TGTGCCAGCTCACCTGGACTAGCGGGGGGCACTAGCACAGATACGCAGTATTTT.

This sequence joins TRBV7-9 and TRBJ1-2; perhaps TRBD1 as D (5 bases). From germline, CDR1 is SEHNR and CDR2 FQNEAQ (reference sequence). Between the trimmed V and J ends, which lost 5 bases and 3 bases, there was a span of 19 bases. The CDR3 loop spans 16 amino acids. The CDR3: CASSPGGTSVYYGYTF. The CDR3 DNA sequence: TGTGCCAGCAGCCCGGGAGGGACGTCCGTATACTATGGCTACACCTTC.

The J gene is TRBJ2-2, the V gene TRBV6-1; D not resolved. The CDR3 loop spans 14 amino acids. Trimming took 4 bases from V and 5 from J, leaving 11 bases between them. Germline CDR1 MNHNS, CDR2 SASEGT. This CDR3 reads CASSGALWTGELFF. CDR3 DNA sequence: TGTGCCAGCAGTGGGGCCCTGTGGACCGGGGAGCTGTTTTTT.

V and J are TRBV19 and TRBJ1-6; no clear D. From germline, CDR1 is LNHDA and CDR2 SQIVND (reference sequence). The CDR3 runs to 15 residues. The V end was cut by 9 bases, the J end by 0 bases, with 12 bases between. CDR3 coding DNA: TGTGCCAGCACCGCGATAAGCTCCTATAATTCACCCCTCCACTTT. Amino acids: CASTAISSYNSPLHF.

The chain joins TRBV2 to TRBJ2-7; tentative D call: TRBD2 (5 bases). The CDR3 runs 15 residues. Germline CDR1 SNHLY, CDR2 FYNNEI. Trimming cost V 2 bases and J 2 bases, with 13 bases left between them. The CDR3 DNA is TGTGCCAGCAGTGAAATGCCGGGGTGGACCTACGAGCAGTACTTC. Its translation is CASSEMPGWTYEQYF.

The chain couples TRBV5-8 to TRBJ1-6; D is ambiguous. Germline V lookup: CDR1 SGHTS, CDR2 YDEGEE. CDR3 length: 14 amino acids. V lost 2 bases and J lost 10, with 13 bases in between. In DNA, the CDR3 is TGTGCCAGCAGCTTACCGGGTCTAGGCTCACCCCTCCACTTT. Encoded protein: CASSLPGLGSPLHF.

V and J are TRBV6-5 and TRBJ1-1, with unresolved D. In germline, CDR1 is MNHEY, CDR2 SVGAGI. V dropped 10 bases and J dropped 3 bases, with 9 bases sitting between them. The CDR3 runs to 11 residues. CDR3 residues: CATRLHTEAFF. The CDR3 nucleotides are TGTGCCACGAGGCTCCACACTGAAGCTTTCTTT.

V is TRBV10-2 and J is TRBJ2-7; D remains unclear. The V gene lost 3 bases and the J gene lost 2 bases, with 8 bases spanning the gap. There are 13 residues in the CDR3. Germline assignment: CDR1 WSHSY and CDR2 SAAADI. In DNA form, the CDR3 reads TGCGCCAGCAGTGATACAGCCACCTACGAGCAGTACTTC. Translation: CASSDTATYEQYF.

V is TRBV18 and J is TRBJ2-1, with D maybe TRBD2 (6 bases). The CDR3 is made up of 17 amino acids. The V gene's germline CDR1 is KGHSH and CDR2 LQKENI. Between the trimmed V and J ends, which lost 3 bases and 5 bases, there was a span of 20 bases. The CDR3 protein is CASSPRTQLARDNEQFF. In nucleotides, the CDR3 is TGTGCCAGCTCACCCCGAACCCAACTAGCAAGGGACAATGAGCAGTTCTTC.

The CDR3 bases are TGCAGTGCTAGAAAGCTAGCGGGGGGGTTCTTC. Encoded protein: CSARKLAGGFF. The chain is built from TRBV20-1 and TRBJ2-1, with 11 positions matching TRBD2. CDR1 is DFQATT and CDR2 is SNEGSKA in the germline V gene (reference sequence). This CDR3 spans 11 amino acids. The V segment lost 2 bases and the J segment 15 bases; nucleotides outside the gene matches: 3.

This sequence joins TRBV4-1 and TRBJ2-3; D not resolved. Germline V gene sequence: CDR1 MGHRA, CDR2 YSYEKL. The V and J ends lost 2 bases and 9 bases respectively, with 15 bases between them. The CDR3 consists of 14 residues. In DNA, the CDR3 is TGCGCCAGCAGCCAAATTGGCCCGGAGATAACGCAGTATTTT. Protein sequence: CASSQIGPEITQYF.